Included here is one TCR beta chain sequence, with context. Its antigen remains unidentified. These data belong to a study of graft-versus-host responses after intestinal transplantation. Whole-study context: In this cohort, recipients had multivisceral, liver-intestinal, or isolated intestinal transplants. Every recipient underwent anti-thymocyte globulin induction, then tacrolimus and steroids for roughly three years. Study-wide points: Recipient marrow contained GvH clones, some of which appeared first in ileum or blood.

Some clones are missing from TCRdb's copy, which holds only in-frame ones; the method was immunoSEQ multiplex PCR. The sample lists more than 95,000 clones, just over 90% occurring once. This CDR3 spans 13 amino acids. Germline values: CDR1 MDHEN, CDR2 SYDVKM. The V and J ends lost 2 bases and 4 bases respectively, with 6 bases between them. The chain carries TRBV28 and TRBJ1-5; D unresolved. The sequences come from unstimulated CD4+ T cells sorted from spleen or lymph node cells, collected before intestinal transplant. This TCR derives from a human donor who received an intestinal transplant. The CDR3 DNA sequence: TGTGCCAGCAGTTTACCCCAAAATCAGCCCCAGCATTTT. Its translation: CASSLPQNQPQHF.